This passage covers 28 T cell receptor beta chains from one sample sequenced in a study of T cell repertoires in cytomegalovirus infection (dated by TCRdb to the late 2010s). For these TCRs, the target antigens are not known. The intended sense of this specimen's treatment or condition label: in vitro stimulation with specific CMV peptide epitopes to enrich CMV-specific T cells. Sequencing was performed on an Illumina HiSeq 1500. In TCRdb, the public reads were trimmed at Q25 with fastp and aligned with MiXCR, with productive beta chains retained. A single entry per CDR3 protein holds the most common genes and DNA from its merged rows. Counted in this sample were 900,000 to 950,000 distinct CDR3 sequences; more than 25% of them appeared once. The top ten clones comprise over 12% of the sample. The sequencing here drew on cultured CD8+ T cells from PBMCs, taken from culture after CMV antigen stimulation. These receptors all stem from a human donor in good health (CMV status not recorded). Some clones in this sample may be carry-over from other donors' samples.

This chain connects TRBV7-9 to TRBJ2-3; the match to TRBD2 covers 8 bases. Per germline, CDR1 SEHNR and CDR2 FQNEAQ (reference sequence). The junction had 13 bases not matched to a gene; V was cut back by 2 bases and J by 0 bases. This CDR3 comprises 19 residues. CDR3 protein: CASSLPRSRAGDSTDTQYF. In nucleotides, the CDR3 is TGTGCCAGCAGCTTACCCCGCTCTCGAGCGGGGGATAGCACAGATACGCAGTATTTT. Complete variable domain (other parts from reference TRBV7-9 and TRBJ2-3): DTGVSQNPRHKITKRGQNVTFRCDPISEHNRLYWYRQTLGQGPEFLTYFQNEAQLEKSRLLSDRFSAERPKGSFSTLEIQRTEQGDSAMYLCASSLPRSRAGDSTDTQYFGPGTRLTVL.

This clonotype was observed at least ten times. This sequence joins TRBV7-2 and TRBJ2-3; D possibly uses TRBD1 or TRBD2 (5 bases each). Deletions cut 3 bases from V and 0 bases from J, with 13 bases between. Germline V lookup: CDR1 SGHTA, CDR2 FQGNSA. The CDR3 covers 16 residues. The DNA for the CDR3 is TGTGCCAGCAGCTTTATAACGGGACCTAGCACAGATACGCAGTATTTT. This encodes CASSFITGPSTDTQYF.

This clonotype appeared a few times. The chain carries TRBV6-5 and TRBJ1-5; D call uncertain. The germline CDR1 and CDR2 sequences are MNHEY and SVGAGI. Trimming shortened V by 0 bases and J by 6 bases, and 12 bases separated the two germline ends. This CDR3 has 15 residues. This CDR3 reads CASSYSNAEGQPQHF. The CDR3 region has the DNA TGTGCCAGCAGTTACTCGAACGCTGAAGGTCAGCCCCAGCATTTT.

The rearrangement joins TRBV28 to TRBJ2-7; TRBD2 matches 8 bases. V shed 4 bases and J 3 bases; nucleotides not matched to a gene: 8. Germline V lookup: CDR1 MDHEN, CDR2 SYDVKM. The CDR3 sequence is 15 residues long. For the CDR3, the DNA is TGTGCCAGCAGTTCGAGGCGGGGGGAGAACTACGAGCAGTACGTC. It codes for CASSSRRGENYEQYV.

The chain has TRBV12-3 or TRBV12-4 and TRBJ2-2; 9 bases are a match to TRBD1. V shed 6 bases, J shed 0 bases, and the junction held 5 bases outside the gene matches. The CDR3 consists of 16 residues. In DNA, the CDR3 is TGTGCCAGCAGCCCCGGACAGGGGTCGAACACCGGGGAGCTGTTTTTT. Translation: CASSPGQGSNTGELFF.

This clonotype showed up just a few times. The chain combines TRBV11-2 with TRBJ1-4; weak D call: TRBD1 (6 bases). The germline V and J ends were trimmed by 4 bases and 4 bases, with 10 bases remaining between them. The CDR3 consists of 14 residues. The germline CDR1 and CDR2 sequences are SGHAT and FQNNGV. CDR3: CASSSTGNNEKLFF. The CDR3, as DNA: TGTGCCAGCAGCTCCACAGGGAATAATGAAAAACTGTTTTTT.

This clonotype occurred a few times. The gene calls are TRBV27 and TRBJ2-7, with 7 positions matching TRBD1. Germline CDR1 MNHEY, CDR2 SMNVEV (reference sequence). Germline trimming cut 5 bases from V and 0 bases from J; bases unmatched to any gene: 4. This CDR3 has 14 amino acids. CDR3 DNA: TGTGCCAGCAGTCAAGGGACAGCCTCCTACGAGCAGTACTTC. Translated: CASSQGTASYEQYF.

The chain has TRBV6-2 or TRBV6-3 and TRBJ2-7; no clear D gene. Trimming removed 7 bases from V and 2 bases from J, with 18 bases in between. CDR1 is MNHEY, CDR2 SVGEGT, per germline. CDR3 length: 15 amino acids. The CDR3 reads CASTGMELPPYEQYV. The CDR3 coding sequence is TGTGCCAGCACCGGAATGGAGCTACCCCCCTACGAGCAGTACGTC.

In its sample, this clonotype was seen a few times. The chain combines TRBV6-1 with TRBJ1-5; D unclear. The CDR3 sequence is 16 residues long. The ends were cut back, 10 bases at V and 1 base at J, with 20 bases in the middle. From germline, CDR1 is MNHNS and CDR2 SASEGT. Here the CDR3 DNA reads TGTGCCACCACCGCGGGTTGGGTAGAGAGCAATCAGCCCCAGCATTTT. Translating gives CATTAGWVESNQPQHF.

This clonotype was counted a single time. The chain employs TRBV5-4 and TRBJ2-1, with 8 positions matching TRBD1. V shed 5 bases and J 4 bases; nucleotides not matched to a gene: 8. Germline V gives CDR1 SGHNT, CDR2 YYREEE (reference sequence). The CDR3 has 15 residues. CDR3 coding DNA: TGTGCCAGCAGTCGGGTCGGGACAGGTTACAATGAGCAGTTCTTC. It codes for CASSRVGTGYNEQFF. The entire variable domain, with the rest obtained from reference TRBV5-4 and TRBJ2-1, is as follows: ETGVTQSPTHLIKTRGQQVTLRCSSQSGHNTVSWYQQALGQGPQFIFQYYREEENGRGNFPPRFSGLQFPNYSSELNVNALELDDSALYLCASSRVGTGYNEQFFGPGTRLTVL.

The DNA for the CDR3 is TGTGCCAGTAGTGTAAGTTCCCCAAATGAGCAGTTCTTC. This encodes CASSVSSPNEQFF. V gene TRBV19 combines with J gene TRBJ2-1; D is undetermined. Trimming stripped 5 bases from V and 7 bases from J, with 12 bases between. Germline CDR1 reads LNHDA; CDR2 reads SQIVND (reference sequence). This CDR3 has 13 residues.

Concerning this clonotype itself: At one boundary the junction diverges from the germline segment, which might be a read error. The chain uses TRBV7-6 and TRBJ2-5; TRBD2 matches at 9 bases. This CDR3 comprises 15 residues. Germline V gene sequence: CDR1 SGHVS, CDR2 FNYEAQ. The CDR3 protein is CASSLTGTSSETQYF. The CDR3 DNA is TGTGCTAGCAGTTTGACCGGGACTAGCTCGGAGACCCAGTACTTC.

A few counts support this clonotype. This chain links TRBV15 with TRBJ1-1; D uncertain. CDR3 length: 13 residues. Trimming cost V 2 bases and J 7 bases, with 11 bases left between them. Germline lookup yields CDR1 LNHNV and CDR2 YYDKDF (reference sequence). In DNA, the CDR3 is TGTGCCACCAGCAGACCACGGCAGGTTGAAGCTTTCTTT. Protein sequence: CATSRPRQVEAFF.

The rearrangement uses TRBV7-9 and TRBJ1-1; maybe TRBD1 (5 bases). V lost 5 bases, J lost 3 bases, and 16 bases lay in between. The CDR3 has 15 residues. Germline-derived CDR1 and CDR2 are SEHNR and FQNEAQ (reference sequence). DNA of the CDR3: TGTGCCAGCAGCAGGAGGGGTCCGGGGGACACTGAAGCTTTCTTT. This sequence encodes CASSRRGPGDTEAFF.

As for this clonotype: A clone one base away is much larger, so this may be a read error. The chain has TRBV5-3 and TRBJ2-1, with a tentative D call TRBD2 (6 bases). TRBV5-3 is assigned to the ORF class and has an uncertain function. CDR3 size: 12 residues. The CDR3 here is CTSSAGLNEQFF. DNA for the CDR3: TGTACCAGCAGTGCGGGGCTCAATGAGCAGTTCTTC.

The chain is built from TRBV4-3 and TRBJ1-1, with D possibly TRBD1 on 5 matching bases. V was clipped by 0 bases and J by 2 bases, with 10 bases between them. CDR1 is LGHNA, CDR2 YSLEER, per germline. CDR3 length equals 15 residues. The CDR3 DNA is TGCGCCAGCAGCCAAGATTGGAGGGGAAACACTGAAGCTTTCTTT. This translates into CASSQDWRGNTEAFF.

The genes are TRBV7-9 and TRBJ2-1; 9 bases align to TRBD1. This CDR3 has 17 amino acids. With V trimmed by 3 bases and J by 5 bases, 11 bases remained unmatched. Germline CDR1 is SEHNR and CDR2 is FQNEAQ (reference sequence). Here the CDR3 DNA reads TGTGCCAGCAGCTTCCCTCCAAAAAGACAGGGGGACAATGAGCAGTTCTTC. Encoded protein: CASSFPPKRQGDNEQFF.

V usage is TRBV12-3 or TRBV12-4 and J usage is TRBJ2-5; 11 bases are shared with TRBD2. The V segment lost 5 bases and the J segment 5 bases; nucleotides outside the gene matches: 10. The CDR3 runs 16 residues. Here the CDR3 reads CASSTQGLADWETQYF. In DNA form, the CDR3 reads TGTGCCAGCAGTACCCAGGGACTAGCGGACTGGGAGACCCAGTACTTC.

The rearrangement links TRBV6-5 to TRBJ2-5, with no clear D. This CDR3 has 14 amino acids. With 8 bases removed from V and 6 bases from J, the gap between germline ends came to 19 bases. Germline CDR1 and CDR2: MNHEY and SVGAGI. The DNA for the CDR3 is TGTGCCAGCGGCACGGACCAGCCCCTAAAGACCCAGTACTTC. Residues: CASGTDQPLKTQYF.

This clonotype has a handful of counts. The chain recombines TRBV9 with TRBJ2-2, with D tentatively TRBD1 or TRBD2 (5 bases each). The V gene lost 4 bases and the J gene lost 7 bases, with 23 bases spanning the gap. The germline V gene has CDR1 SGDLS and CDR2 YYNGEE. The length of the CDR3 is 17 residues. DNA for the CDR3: TGTGCCAGCAGCATGACATCGGGACGCATAATGGGCGGGGAGCTGTTTTTT. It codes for CASSMTSGRIMGGELFF. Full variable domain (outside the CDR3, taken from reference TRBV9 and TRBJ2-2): DSGVTQTPKHLITATGQRVTLRCSPRSGDLSVYWYQQSLDQGLQFLIQYYNGEERAKGNILERFSAQQFPDLHSELNLSSLELGDSALYFCASSMTSGRIMGGELFFGEGSRLTVL.

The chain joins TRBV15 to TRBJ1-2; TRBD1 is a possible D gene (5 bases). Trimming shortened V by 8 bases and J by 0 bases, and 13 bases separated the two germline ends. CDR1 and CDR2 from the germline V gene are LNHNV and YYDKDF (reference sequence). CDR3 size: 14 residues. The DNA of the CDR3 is TGTGCCACCTTCAACGGGGGGGCTAACTATGGCTACACCTTC. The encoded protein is CATFNGGANYGYTF.

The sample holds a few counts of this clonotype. CDR3 region: CASSYSPVREQDKNIQYF. For the CDR3, the DNA is TGTGCCAGCAGTTACTCGCCCGTCAGGGAGCAGGACAAAAACATTCAGTACTTC. This chain connects TRBV6-6 to TRBJ2-4; either TRBD1 or TRBD2 may supply D (5 bases each). CDR3 length equals 18 residues. In germline, CDR1 is MNHNY, CDR2 SVGAGI (reference sequence). V was clipped by 0 bases and J by 3 bases, with 18 bases between them.

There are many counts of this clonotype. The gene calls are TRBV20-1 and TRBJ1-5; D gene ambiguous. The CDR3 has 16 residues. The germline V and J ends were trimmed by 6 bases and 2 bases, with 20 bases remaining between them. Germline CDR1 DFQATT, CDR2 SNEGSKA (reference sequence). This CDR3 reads CSAELVAGLGNQPQHF. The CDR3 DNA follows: TGCAGTGCCGAGCTAGTGGCAGGACTGGGCAATCAGCCCCAGCATTTT.

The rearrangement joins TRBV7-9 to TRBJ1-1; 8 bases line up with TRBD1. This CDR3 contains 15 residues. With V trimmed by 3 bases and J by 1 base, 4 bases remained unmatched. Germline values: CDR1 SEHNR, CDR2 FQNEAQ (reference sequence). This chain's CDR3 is CASSLRQGSNTEAFF. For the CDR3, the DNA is TGTGCCAGCAGCTTGAGACAGGGGTCGAACACTGAAGCTTTCTTT.

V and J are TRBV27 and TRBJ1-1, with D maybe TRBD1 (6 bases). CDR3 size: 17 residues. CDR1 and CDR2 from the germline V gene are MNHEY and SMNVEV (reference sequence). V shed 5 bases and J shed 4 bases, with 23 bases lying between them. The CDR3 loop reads CASSGSMRQARGTEAFF. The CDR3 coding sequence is TGTGCCAGCAGTGGGTCGATGCGACAGGCGAGAGGCACTGAAGCTTTCTTT.

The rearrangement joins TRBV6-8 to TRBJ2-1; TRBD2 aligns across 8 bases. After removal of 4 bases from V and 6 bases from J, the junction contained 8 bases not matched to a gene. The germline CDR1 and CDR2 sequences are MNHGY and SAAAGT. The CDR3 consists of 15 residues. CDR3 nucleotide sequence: TGTGCCAGCAGTTTATCGGGGGGGCCGGTCAATGAGCAGTTCTTC. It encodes CASSLSGGPVNEQFF.

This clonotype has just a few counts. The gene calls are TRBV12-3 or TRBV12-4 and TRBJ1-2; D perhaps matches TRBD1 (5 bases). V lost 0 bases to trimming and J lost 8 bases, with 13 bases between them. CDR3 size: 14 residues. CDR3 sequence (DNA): TGTGCCAGCAGTTTAGCGCCCGGGGCCGAAGGCTACACCTTC. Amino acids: CASSLAPGAEGYTF.

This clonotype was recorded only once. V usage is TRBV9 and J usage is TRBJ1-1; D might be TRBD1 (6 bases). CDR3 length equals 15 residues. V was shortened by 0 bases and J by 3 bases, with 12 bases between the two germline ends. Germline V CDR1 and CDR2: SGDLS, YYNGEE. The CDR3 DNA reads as TGTGCCAGCAGCGTAGTCCGGGGGCGGGACACTGAAGCTTTCTTT. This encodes CASSVVRGRDTEAFF.